The 18 T cell receptor beta chains below come from one sample, sequenced in a study of patients and donors after allogeneic stem cell transplantation (dated by TCRdb to 2019 to 2021). The library relied on RT-PCR. TCRdb lists the instrument as NextSeq 550. TCRdb took the public reads, trimmed them with fastp at Q25, ran MiXCR for clone calling and kept in-frame beta chains. Each entry is one CDR3 protein sequence, shown with its most common DNA and genes. The sample has approximately 200,000 distinct CDR3 sequences on record, 38% of them singletons. The ten largest clonotypes hold under 14% of the sample. The sequenced sample was blood, either unsorted or a sorted T cell fraction (not recorded which). All receptors derive from a human donor who was either an allogeneic HSCT recipient or a stem cell or donor lymphocyte infusion donor (not recorded which). It is not recorded whose cells these are; they may come from a transplant donor.

A single count supports this clonotype. This chain connects TRBV27 to TRBJ1-6; weak D call: TRBD1 (6 bases). The V gene's germline CDR1 is MNHEY and CDR2 SMNVEV (reference sequence). Trimming took off 3 bases at V and 4 bases at J, with 13 bases between the two ends. The CDR3 sequence is 16 residues long. The CDR3 is CASSFGYRAYNSPLHF. CDR3 DNA: TGTGCCAGCAGTTTTGGTTACAGGGCTTATAATTCACCCCTCCACTTT.

This chain joins TRBV7-8 and TRBJ2-1; TRBD2 aligns across 8 bases. The trim removed 5 bases at V and 2 bases at J, leaving 8 bases unmatched. This CDR3 is built from 16 residues. CDR1 and CDR2 from the germline V gene are SGHVS and FQNEAQ. The CDR3 protein is CASSRISGLAYNEQFF. CDR3 in DNA: TGTGCCAGCAGCCGCATTTCGGGACTAGCCTACAATGAGCAGTTCTTC.

CDR3 bases: TGCGCCAGCAGCGCCAGGGGCCCCTATGGCTACACCTTC. Residues: CASSARGPYGYTF. V usage is TRBV5-1 and J usage is TRBJ1-2, with a weak D call TRBD1 (6 bases). The germline V and J ends were trimmed by 4 bases and 4 bases, with 11 bases remaining between them. The CDR3 length is 13 residues. Germline loops: CDR1 SGHRS, CDR2 YFSETQ.

The chain has TRBV10-3 and TRBJ1-1, with 9 nucleotides matching TRBD1. The junction had 6 bases not matched to a gene; V was cut back by 4 bases and J by 0 bases. Germline lookup yields CDR1 ENHRY and CDR2 SYGVKD. The CDR3 totals 16 residues. The CDR3 bases are TGTGCCATCAGTGGACAGGGGGGATCGGTGAACACTGAAGCTTTCTTT. Amino acids: CAISGQGGSVNTEAFF.

The V gene is TRBV25-1, the J gene TRBJ1-5; D is unclear. V was shortened by 1 base and J by 3 bases, with 13 bases between the two germline ends. The germline gives CDR1 MGHDK, CDR2 SYGVNS. The CDR3 loop spans 16 amino acids. CDR3 residues: CASSESRQLLNQPQHF. The DNA of the CDR3 is TGTGCCAGCAGTGAATCCCGACAACTCCTCAATCAGCCCCAGCATTTT.

This sequence joins TRBV4-1 and TRBJ2-3; D might be TRBD1 or TRBD2, each matching 7 bases. Germline V gene data show CDR1 as MGHRA and CDR2 as YSYEKL. This CDR3 region has 20 residues. Trimming cost V 1 base and J 4 bases, with 27 bases left between them. The CDR3 DNA sequence: TGCGCCAGCAGCCAAGGGGTCCAGGGACCAGGGGGGGCCTGGCCAGATACGCAGTATTTT. Amino acid sequence: CASSQGVQGPGGAWPDTQYF.

This clonotype was counted many times. The V and J genes are TRBV12-3 or TRBV12-4 and TRBJ1-6; maybe TRBD1 (6 bases). V lost 8 bases and J lost 7, with 21 bases in between. The CDR3 loop spans 16 amino acids. The CDR3, as DNA: TGTGCCAGCTCTAAGAGGGGGGCCGGCGGGAATTCACCCCTCCACTTT. Protein sequence: CASSKRGAGGNSPLHF.

The chain couples TRBV7-9 to TRBJ2-7, with TRBD1 as a possible D gene (6 bases). Trimming left V 5 bases short and J 3 bases short, with 17 bases between. The CDR3 consists of 15 residues. Germline-derived CDR1 and CDR2 are SEHNR and FQNEAQ (reference sequence). CDR3 nucleotide sequence: TGTGCCAGCAGCCATCCGGGACAAGACAACTACGAGCAGTACTTC. This translates into CASSHPGQDNYEQYF.

The chain employs TRBV4-1 and TRBJ1-5; TRBD1 matches at 8 bases. Germline assignment: CDR1 MGHRA and CDR2 YSYEKL. The CDR3 has 15 residues. With 3 bases clipped from V and 4 bases from J, the junction kept 5 bases outside the gene matches. CDR3 protein: CASSQVQGGNQPQHF. The CDR3 coding sequence is TGCGCCAGCAGCCAGGTACAGGGGGGTAATCAGCCCCAGCATTTT.

The sample holds a few counts of this clonotype. The chain carries TRBV18 and TRBJ1-3; tentative D call: TRBD1 (6 bases). Trimming took off 3 bases at V and 3 bases at J, with 12 bases between the two ends. CDR1 and CDR2 (germline): KGHSH, LQKENI. CDR3 length: 15 amino acids. The CDR3 loop is CASSPRGPGGNTIYF. CDR3 coding DNA: TGTGCCAGCTCACCCAGGGGACCCGGTGGAAACACCATATATTTT.

The rearrangement links TRBV12-3 or TRBV12-4 to TRBJ2-5; D ambiguous. The CDR3 has 13 residues. V lost 1 base, J lost 2 bases, and 5 bases lay in between. This chain's CDR3 is CASSLGLQETQYF. CDR3 nucleotide sequence: TGTGCCAGCAGTTTAGGACTTCAAGAGACCCAGTACTTC.

V is TRBV4-1 and J is TRBJ1-1, with 11 positions matching TRBD1. The CDR3 consists of 17 residues. Germline CDR1 and CDR2: MGHRA and YSYEKL. V trimming: 0 bases; J trimming: 0 bases; junction bases outside the gene matches: 3. CDR3 amino acids: CASSQDGTGGLNTEAFF. CDR3 DNA sequence: TGCGCCAGCAGCCAAGACGGGACAGGGGGATTGAACACTGAAGCTTTCTTT.

The chain carries TRBV12-3 or TRBV12-4 and TRBJ1-4; possible D gene TRBD1, 6 bases. The ends were cut back, 6 bases at V and 8 bases at J, with 16 bases in the middle. The CDR3 covers 14 residues. CDR3 region: CASRRGGGLEKLFF. The CDR3, as DNA: TGTGCCAGCAGGAGGGGAGGGGGACTGGAAAAACTGTTTTTT.

V is TRBV24-1 and J is TRBJ2-1; TRBD1 aligns across 10 bases. The germline gives CDR1 KGHDR, CDR2 SFDVKD. Unmatched junction bases numbered 9, after V lost 2 bases and J lost 9 bases. The CDR3 loop spans 16 amino acids. As DNA, the CDR3 is TGTGCCACCAGTGATTGGGCGGGACAGGGGAAAGCTGAGCAGTTCTTC. This sequence encodes CATSDWAGQGKAEQFF.

This chain links TRBV6-1 with TRBJ1-5; D is uncertain. The germline gives CDR1 MNHNS, CDR2 SASEGT. With 1 base removed from V and 3 bases from J, the gap between germline ends came to 13 bases. The CDR3 runs to 16 residues. The CDR3 DNA reads as TGTGCCAGCAGTGAAGGGCCGGGTCTGCCCAATCAGCCCCAGCATTTT. Protein product: CASSEGPGLPNQPQHF.

This clonotype has only one observation. This chain uses TRBV4-3 with TRBJ2-1, with TRBD1 identical over 9 bases. The germline V gene has CDR1 LGHNA and CDR2 YSLEER. The CDR3 has 16 residues. Losses at the gene ends were 1 base for V and 4 bases for J; bases not matched to a gene: 5. CDR3 DNA sequence: TGCGCCAGCAGCCAAGCGTGGGACAGGGATTACAATGAGCAGTTCTTC. Translating gives CASSQAWDRDYNEQFF.

Only a few counts were recorded for this clonotype. The chain links TRBV7-9 to TRBJ1-1; weak D call: TRBD1 (5 bases). Trimming removed 0 bases from V and 4 bases from J, with 6 bases in between. Germline loops: CDR1 SEHNR, CDR2 FQNEAQ (reference sequence). The CDR3 sequence is 13 residues long. The CDR3 nucleotides are TGTGCCAGCAGCTTAGCGCAGGGCACTGAAGCTTTCTTT. This encodes CASSLAQGTEAFF.

This clonotype appeared a few times. The chain combines TRBV7-2 with TRBJ2-5; no clear D gene. CDR1 is SGHTA and CDR2 is FQGNSA in the germline V gene. Trimming stripped 0 bases from V and 1 base from J, with 6 bases between. The CDR3 spans 14 residues. The CDR3 sequence: CASSLASGQETQYF. CDR3 sequence (DNA): TGTGCCAGCAGCTTAGCCTCAGGCCAAGAGACCCAGTACTTC.